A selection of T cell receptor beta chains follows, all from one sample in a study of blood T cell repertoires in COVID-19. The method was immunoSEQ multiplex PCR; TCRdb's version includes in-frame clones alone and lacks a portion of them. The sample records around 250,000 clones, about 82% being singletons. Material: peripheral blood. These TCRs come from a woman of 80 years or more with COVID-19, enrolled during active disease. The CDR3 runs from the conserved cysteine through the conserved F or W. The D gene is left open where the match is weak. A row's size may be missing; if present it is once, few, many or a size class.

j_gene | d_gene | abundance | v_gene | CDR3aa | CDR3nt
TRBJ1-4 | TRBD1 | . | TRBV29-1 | CSASPTWTGTGEKLFF | TGCAGCGCTTCCCCTACTTGGACAGGGACGGGGGAAAAACTGTTTTTT
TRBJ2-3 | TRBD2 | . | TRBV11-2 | CASSPGSGGPRQYF | TGTGCCAGCAGCCCAGGGAGCGGGGGCCCCAGGCAGTATTTT
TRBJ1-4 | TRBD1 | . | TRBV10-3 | CATQGTTNEKLFF | TGTGCCACACAGGGGACAACTAATGAAAAACTGTTTTTT
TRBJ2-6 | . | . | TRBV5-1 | CASSPAPLGVPGANVLTF | TGCGCCAGCAGCCCCGCCCCTCTGGGAGTTCCTGGGGCCAACGTCCTGACTTTC
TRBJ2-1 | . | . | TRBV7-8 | CASSFGGAGYNEQFF | TGTGCCAGCAGTTTTGGGGGGGCGGGCTACAATGAGCAGTTCTTC
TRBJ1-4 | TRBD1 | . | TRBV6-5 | CASRRQGRNEKLFF | TGTGCCAGCAGGAGACAGGGTAGAAATGAAAAACTGTTTTTT
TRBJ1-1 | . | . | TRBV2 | CASSGHLAATEAFF | TGTGCCAGCAGTGGTCACCTTGCGGCCACTGAAGCTTTCTTT
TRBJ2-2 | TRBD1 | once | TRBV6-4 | CASSNDRGRTGELFF | TGTGCCAGCAGCAATGACAGGGGGCGGACCGGGGAGCTGTTTTTT
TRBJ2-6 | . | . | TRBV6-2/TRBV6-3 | CASSPDGSSGANVLTF | TGTGCCAGCAGTCCCGACGGGAGCTCTGGGGCCAACGTCCTGACTTTC
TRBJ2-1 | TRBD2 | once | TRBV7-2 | CASSPRSGGPVAFF | TGTGCCAGCAGCCCTCGTAGCGGGGGTCCGGTGGCGTTCTTC
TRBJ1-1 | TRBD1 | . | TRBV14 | CASSQQGAAEAFF | TGTGCCAGCAGCCAACAGGGGGCTGCTGAAGCTTTCTTT
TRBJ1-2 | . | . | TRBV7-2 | CASSLDSYGYTF | TGTGCCAGCAGCTTAGACAGCTATGGCTACACCTTC
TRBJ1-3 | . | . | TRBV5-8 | CASSQDKSSGNTIYF | TGTGCCAGCAGCCAGGACAAGAGCTCTGGAAACACCATATATTTT
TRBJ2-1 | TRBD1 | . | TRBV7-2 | CASSPAQGPYNEQFF | TGTGCCAGCAGCCCCGCACAGGGGCCCTACAATGAGCAGTTCTTC
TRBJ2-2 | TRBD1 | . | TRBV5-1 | CASSLGTGGIAGELFF | TGCGCCAGCAGCCTGGGGACAGGGGGAATCGCCGGGGAGCTGTTTTTT
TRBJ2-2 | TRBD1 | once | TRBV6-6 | CASSHRTGGITGELFF | TGTGCCAGCAGTCACCGGACAGGGGGCATCACCGGGGAGCTGTTTTTT
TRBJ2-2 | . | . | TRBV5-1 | CASLLAGGPGELFF | TGCGCCAGCCTATTAGCCGGGGGGCCCGGGGAGCTGTTTTTT
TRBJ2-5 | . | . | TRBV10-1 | CASSETQVGETQYF | TGCGCCAGCAGTGAGACACAAGTCGGGGAGACCCAGTACTTC
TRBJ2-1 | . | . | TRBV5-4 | CASSPTGTYNEQFF | TGTGCCAGCAGCCCAACCGGGACCTACAATGAGCAGTTCTTC
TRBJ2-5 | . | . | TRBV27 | CASRRGTQETQYF | TGTGCCAGCAGACGGGGTACCCAAGAGACCCAGTACTTC
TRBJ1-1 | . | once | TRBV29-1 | CSGISGENTEAFF | TGCAGCGGTATATCCGGGGAGAACACTGAAGCTTTCTTT
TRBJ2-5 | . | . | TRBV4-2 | CASSQTTTKETQYF | TGTGCCAGCAGCCAAACTACAACAAAAGAGACCCAGTACTTC
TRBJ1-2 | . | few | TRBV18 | CASSPAANYGYTF | TGTGCCAGCTCACCAGCAGCTAACTATGGCTACACCTTC
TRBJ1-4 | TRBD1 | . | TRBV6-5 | CASGRGQDLSKLFF | TGTGCCAGCGGGAGAGGACAGGATCTCTCTAAACTGTTTTTT
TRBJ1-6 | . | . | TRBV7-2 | CASSDQRTVNSPLHF | TGTGCCAGCAGCGATCAGCGGACAGTTAATTCACCCCTCCACTTT
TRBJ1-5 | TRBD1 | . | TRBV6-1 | CASSADTGVSYQPQHF | TGTGCCAGCAGTGCCGACACAGGGGTGAGTTATCAGCCCCAGCATTTT
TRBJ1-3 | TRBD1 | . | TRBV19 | CASSADRVSGNTIYF | TGTGCCAGTAGTGCTGACAGGGTCTCTGGAAACACCATATATTTT
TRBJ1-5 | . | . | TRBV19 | CASSRQGNQPQHF | TGTGCCAGTAGTCGGCAGGGGAATCAGCCCCAGCATTTT
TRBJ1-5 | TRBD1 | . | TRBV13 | CASSYRRRRSGTGEYDQPQHF | TGTGCCAGCAGCTATCGCCGAAGAAGATCCGGGACAGGCGAGTACGATCAGCCCCAGCATTTT
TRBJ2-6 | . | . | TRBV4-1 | CASSHPVATGANVLTF | TGCGCCAGCAGCCACCCCGTCGCGACTGGGGCCAACGTCCTGACTTTC
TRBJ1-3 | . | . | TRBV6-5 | CASTEGSASGNTIYF | TGTGCCAGCACGGAGGGCAGCGCCTCTGGAAACACCATATATTTT
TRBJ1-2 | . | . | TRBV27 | CASRREQGANYGYTF | TGTGCCAGCCGTCGCGAACAGGGAGCTAACTATGGCTACACCTTC
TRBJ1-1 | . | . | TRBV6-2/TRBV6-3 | CASSFLWNTEAFF | TGTGCCAGCAGTTTCCTCTGGAACACTGAAGCTTTCTTT
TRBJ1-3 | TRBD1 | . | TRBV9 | CASSVSGQGAGNTIYF | TGTGCCAGCAGCGTCTCCGGACAGGGAGCTGGAAACACCATATATTTT
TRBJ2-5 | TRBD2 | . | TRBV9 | CASSPLAGGSETQYF | TGTGCCAGCAGCCCCTTAGCGGGGGGGTCAGAGACCCAGTACTTC
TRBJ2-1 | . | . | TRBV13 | CASSLLGGQYNEQFF | TGTGCCAGCAGCCTACTGGGGGGGCAGTACAATGAGCAGTTCTTC
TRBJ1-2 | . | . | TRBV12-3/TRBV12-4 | CASSLSGNGGYTF | TGTGCCAGCAGTTTATCAGGGAATGGCGGCTACACCTTC
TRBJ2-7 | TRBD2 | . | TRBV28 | CASSPTSGGHSYEQYF | TGTGCCAGCAGTCCCACTAGCGGGGGGCACTCCTACGAGCAGTACTTC
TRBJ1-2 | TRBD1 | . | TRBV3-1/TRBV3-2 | CASSLGTGSRGYTF | TGTGCCAGCAGCTTGGGGACAGGGTCAAGGGGCTACACCTTC
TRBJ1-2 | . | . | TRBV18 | CASSVDSIYGYTF | TGTGCCAGCTCTGTGGACAGTATCTATGGCTACACCTTC
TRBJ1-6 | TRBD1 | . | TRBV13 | CASRIGQGTNSPLHF | TGTGCCAGCAGAATTGGACAGGGGACAAATTCACCCCTCCACTTT
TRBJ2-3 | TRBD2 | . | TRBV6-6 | CASSKGGGARDTQYF | TGTGCCAGCAGCAAGGGCGGGGGGGCGAGAGATACGCAGTATTTT
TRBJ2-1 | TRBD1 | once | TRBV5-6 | CASSLLRQGTGNEQFF | TGTGCCAGCAGCTTGTTGCGACAGGGTACGGGGAATGAGCAGTTCTTC
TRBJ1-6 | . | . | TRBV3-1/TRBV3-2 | CASSQVGRDSYNSPLHF | TGTGCCAGCAGCCAAGTGGGGCGGGACTCCTATAATTCACCCCTCCACTTT
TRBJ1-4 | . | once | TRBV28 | CASSPGQNEKLFF | TGTGCCAGCAGTCCTGGACAGAATGAAAAACTGTTTTTT
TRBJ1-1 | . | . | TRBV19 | CASTTVGARMNTEAFF | TGTGCCAGTACCACCGTGGGGGCGCGTATGAACACTGAAGCTTTCTTT
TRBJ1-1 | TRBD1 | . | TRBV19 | CASSIRDSTEAFF | TGTGCCAGTAGTATAAGGGACAGCACTGAAGCTTTCTTT
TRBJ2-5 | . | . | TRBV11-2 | CASSSRDTQETQYF | TGTGCCAGCAGCTCCCGGGACACCCAAGAGACCCAGTACTTC
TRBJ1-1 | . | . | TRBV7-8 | CASSPGQSKDTEAFF | TGTGCCAGCAGCCCAGGACAGTCTAAAGACACTGAAGCTTTCTTT
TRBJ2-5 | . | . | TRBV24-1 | CATSDSVTGETQYF | TGTGCCACCAGTGATTCTGTGACTGGGGAGACCCAGTACTTC
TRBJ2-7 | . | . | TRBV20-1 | CSARGGYEQYF | TGCAGTGCTAGAGGAGGCTACGAGCAGTACTTC
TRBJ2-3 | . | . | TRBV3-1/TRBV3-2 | CASSRLGIPDTQYF | TGTGCCAGCAGCCGACTGGGTATTCCAGATACGCAGTATTTT
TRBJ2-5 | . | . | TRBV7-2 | CASSLIGWETQYF | TGTGCCAGCAGCTTAATCGGTTGGGAGACCCAGTACTTC
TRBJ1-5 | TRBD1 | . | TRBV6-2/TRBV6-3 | CASSSGTAPPYNQPQHF | TGTGCCAGCAGTTCAGGGACAGCCCCCCCCTACAATCAGCCCCAGCATTTT